These T cell receptor beta chains were read from a single sample in a study of blood T cell repertoires in COVID-19. The repertoire was sequenced with immunoSEQ multiplex PCR; TCRdb's copy has only in-frame clones and lacks some. The sample contains 200,000 to 300,000 clones, 84% of which appear only once. The sample taken for sequencing was peripheral blood. These receptors were collected from a human donor in a cohort sampled during active COVID-19. Each CDR3 is given with its conserved first and last residue. Fields, in order: V gene, J gene, D gene, clone size, CDR3 DNA, CDR3 protein. D genes are given only for firm matches. The size of a clone is reported for some rows only, either as once, few or many, or as a class for expanded clones.

v_gene: TRBV6-5; j_gene: TRBJ1-1; d_gene: NA; abundance: many; CDR3nt: TGTGCCAGCAGTTACTCGGGAGTCAGAAGCGAAGCTTTCTTT; CDR3aa: CASSYSGVRSEAFF
v_gene: TRBV28; j_gene: TRBJ1-4; d_gene: TRBD1; abundance: NA; CDR3nt: TGTGCCAGCAGTACCCTACAGGGGGCAAATGAAAAACTGTTTTTT; CDR3aa: CASSTLQGANEKLFF
v_gene: TRBV5-1; j_gene: TRBJ2-7; d_gene: TRBD2; abundance: NA; CDR3nt: TGCGCCAGCAGCCCCGGGACTAGCGGGAGTAACTACGAGCAGTACTTC; CDR3aa: CASSPGTSGSNYEQYF
v_gene: TRBV18; j_gene: TRBJ1-1; d_gene: TRBD1; abundance: NA; CDR3nt: TGTGCCAGCTCACCCAGGGGGGACACTGAAGCTTTCTTT; CDR3aa: CASSPRGDTEAFF
v_gene: TRBV15; j_gene: TRBJ2-3; d_gene: NA; abundance: NA; CDR3nt: TGTGCCACCAGCAGAGTTGGCAGGGAAGGAGATACGCAGTATTTT; CDR3aa: CATSRVGREGDTQYF
v_gene: TRBV5-4; j_gene: TRBJ2-2; d_gene: NA; abundance: NA; CDR3nt: TGTGCCAGCAGCTTGGGGCGGAGAAGCACCGGGGAGCTGTTTTTT; CDR3aa: CASSLGRRSTGELFF
v_gene: TRBV19; j_gene: TRBJ1-6; d_gene: TRBD1; abundance: NA; CDR3nt: TGTGCCAGTAGTAAAGACAGGGAAAATTCACCCCTCCACTTT; CDR3aa: CASSKDRENSPLHF
v_gene: TRBV3-1/TRBV3-2; j_gene: TRBJ2-7; d_gene: NA; abundance: NA; CDR3nt: TGTGCCAGCAGCCAAGAAGAGACTAGCTACGAGCAGTACTTC; CDR3aa: CASSQEETSYEQYF
v_gene: TRBV7-6; j_gene: TRBJ1-1; d_gene: NA; abundance: NA; CDR3nt: TGTGCCAGCAGCCCCCAAGGGGGGGAGGGGAACACTGAAGCTTTCTTT; CDR3aa: CASSPQGGEGNTEAFF
v_gene: TRBV7-2; j_gene: TRBJ2-3; d_gene: TRBD2; abundance: NA; CDR3nt: TGTGCCAGCAGCTTAGTTGCGGGAGGGACAGATACGCAGTATTTT; CDR3aa: CASSLVAGGTDTQYF
v_gene: TRBV11-2; j_gene: TRBJ1-1; d_gene: TRBD1; abundance: NA; CDR3nt: TGTGCCAGCAGCAGCAGGGGGCTCGGGAACACTGAAGCTTTCTTT; CDR3aa: CASSSRGLGNTEAFF
v_gene: TRBV7-2; j_gene: TRBJ2-1; d_gene: TRBD2; abundance: NA; CDR3nt: TGTGCCAGCAGCTTATGGGCTAGCGGGAGTGTCGGTGAGCAGTTCTTC; CDR3aa: CASSLWASGSVGEQFF
v_gene: TRBV6-5; j_gene: TRBJ2-7; d_gene: NA; abundance: NA; CDR3nt: TGTGCCAGCTCTCGCTATAGCTCCTACGAGCAGTACTTC; CDR3aa: CASSRYSSYEQYF
v_gene: TRBV7-3; j_gene: TRBJ2-5; d_gene: TRBD2; abundance: NA; CDR3nt: TGTGCCAGCAGCCCGAGCCGAAGGACTAGCGGGAGTGAGACCCAGTACTTC; CDR3aa: CASSPSRRTSGSETQYF
v_gene: TRBV5-6; j_gene: TRBJ2-7; d_gene: TRBD1; abundance: few; CDR3nt: TGTGCCAGCAGCTTTGCCCCAGTAGGCCGACAGGGGCTAGGGGACGAGCAGTACTTC; CDR3aa: CASSFAPVGRQGLGDEQYF
v_gene: TRBV11-2; j_gene: TRBJ2-7; d_gene: TRBD1; abundance: NA; CDR3nt: TGTGCCAGCAGCTTTGGACAGGGATACGAGCAGTACTTC; CDR3aa: CASSFGQGYEQYF
v_gene: TRBV21-1; j_gene: TRBJ2-7; d_gene: NA; abundance: NA; CDR3nt: TGTGCCAGCAGCTCCCCCGGGACAGGACCTATCTACGAGCAGTACTTC; CDR3aa: CASSSPGTGPIYEQYF
v_gene: TRBV16; j_gene: TRBJ1-2; d_gene: NA; abundance: NA; CDR3nt: TGTGCCAGCAGCCCGCTCCCCACAGGGCAAAGGGAATATGGCTACACCTTC; CDR3aa: CASSPLPTGQREYGYTF
v_gene: TRBV10-3; j_gene: TRBJ2-3; d_gene: NA; abundance: NA; CDR3nt: TGTGCCATCATGATACACGAAAATACGCAGTATTTT; CDR3aa: CAIMIHENTQYF
v_gene: TRBV5-1; j_gene: TRBJ2-3; d_gene: TRBD1; abundance: NA; CDR3nt: TGCGCCAGCACTATTATGGGACAGGGGAGCACAGATACGCAGTATTTT; CDR3aa: CASTIMGQGSTDTQYF
v_gene: TRBV19; j_gene: TRBJ2-5; d_gene: TRBD2; abundance: NA; CDR3nt: TGTGCCAGTAGTATGGGCGGGAGCACTGCGGAGACCCAGTACTTC; CDR3aa: CASSMGGSTAETQYF
v_gene: TRBV4-3; j_gene: TRBJ1-2; d_gene: TRBD1; abundance: once; CDR3nt: TGCGCCAGCAGCCGGAACGGACAGGGCCTTAAGATGGGCTACACCTTC; CDR3aa: CASSRNGQGLKMGYTF
v_gene: TRBV4-3; j_gene: TRBJ2-5; d_gene: NA; abundance: NA; CDR3nt: TGCGCCAGCAGCCAAGATCGGCTAGTTGGAGAGACCCAGTACTTC; CDR3aa: CASSQDRLVGETQYF
v_gene: TRBV25-1; j_gene: TRBJ1-2; d_gene: NA; abundance: NA; CDR3nt: TGTGCCAGCAGTGCGACAGGACGCGGCTACACCTTC; CDR3aa: CASSATGRGYTF
v_gene: TRBV19; j_gene: TRBJ1-2; d_gene: TRBD1; abundance: NA; CDR3nt: TGTGCCAGTACCACAGGGGTTTGGTATGGCTACACCTTC; CDR3aa: CASTTGVWYGYTF
v_gene: TRBV9; j_gene: TRBJ1-6; d_gene: NA; abundance: NA; CDR3nt: TGTGCCAGCAGCGTGGCGGGTGCCTATAATTCACCCCTCCACTTT; CDR3aa: CASSVAGAYNSPLHF
v_gene: TRBV6-5; j_gene: TRBJ2-7; d_gene: TRBD2; abundance: NA; CDR3nt: TGTGCCAGCAGAACCCAGCGGGAGGGAAACTACGAGCAGTACTTC; CDR3aa: CASRTQREGNYEQYF
v_gene: TRBV6-1; j_gene: TRBJ1-3; d_gene: NA; abundance: few; CDR3nt: TGTGCCAGCAGTGAGAGGCCGGGGGACTCTGGAAACACCATATATTTT; CDR3aa: CASSERPGDSGNTIYF
v_gene: TRBV7-2; j_gene: TRBJ2-5; d_gene: TRBD2; abundance: NA; CDR3nt: TGTGCCAGCAGCTTAGTGCTAGCGGGGGAGACCCAGTACTTC; CDR3aa: CASSLVLAGETQYF